This T cell receptor beta chain is drawn from a study of vaccination and CD4 T cells after COVID-19. Study in general: The authors exposed cells to overlapping spike peptides derived from SARS-CoV-2, HCoV-NL63, HCoV-OC43 and HCoV-229E.

The V gene's germline CDR1 is DFQATT and CDR2 SNEGSKA (reference sequence). This CDR3 is 15 amino acids long. Losses at the gene ends were 6 bases for V and 0 bases for J; bases not matched to a gene: 6. Researchers used the Oncomine TCR Beta short-read assay to sequence DNA from cultured CD4+ T cells. Genomic DNA was taken out of cultured CD4+ T cells by extraction. TCRdb itself ran the PCR reads through MiXCR, one entry per CDR3 protein. Of about 16,000 distinct CDR3 sequences detected, around 53% appear once; the ten largest clones hold less than 4.5%. Regarding treatment: roughly ten-day PBMC culture with coronavirus spike peptide pools or control peptides (ViraFEST assay). Of note for this clonotype: Its antigen is unknown.

The rearrangement joins TRBV20-1 to TRBJ1-3; 9 nucleotides align to TRBD1. The sequencing used CD4+ T cells from blood, cultured in vitro, collected before SARS-CoV-2 vaccination. This clonotype was obtained from a human donor who had recovered from COVID-19. The CDR3 bases are TGCAGTGCCCAAGAGACAGGGGGCTCTGGAAACACCATATATTTT. It encodes CSAQETGGSGNTIYF.